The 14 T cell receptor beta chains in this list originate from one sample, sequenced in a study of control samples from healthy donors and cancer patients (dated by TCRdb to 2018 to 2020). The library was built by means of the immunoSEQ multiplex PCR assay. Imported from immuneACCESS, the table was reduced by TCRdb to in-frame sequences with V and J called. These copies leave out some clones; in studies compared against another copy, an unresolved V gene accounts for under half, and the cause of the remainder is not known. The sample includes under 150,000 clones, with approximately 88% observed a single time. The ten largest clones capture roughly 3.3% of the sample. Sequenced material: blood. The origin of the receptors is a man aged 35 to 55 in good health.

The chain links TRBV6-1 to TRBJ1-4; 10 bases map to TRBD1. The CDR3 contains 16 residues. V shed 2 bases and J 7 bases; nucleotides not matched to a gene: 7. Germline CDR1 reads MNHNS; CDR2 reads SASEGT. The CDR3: CASSEWTGGISEKLFF. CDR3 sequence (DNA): TGTGCCAGCAGTGAATGGACAGGGGGTATTAGTGAAAAACTGTTTTTT.

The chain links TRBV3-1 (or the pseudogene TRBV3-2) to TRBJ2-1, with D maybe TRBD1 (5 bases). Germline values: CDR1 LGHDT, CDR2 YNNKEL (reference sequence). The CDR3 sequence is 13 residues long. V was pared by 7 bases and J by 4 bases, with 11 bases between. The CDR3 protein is CASTRTHYNEQFF. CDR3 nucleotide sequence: TGTGCCAGCACCCGGACACATTACAATGAGCAGTTCTTC.

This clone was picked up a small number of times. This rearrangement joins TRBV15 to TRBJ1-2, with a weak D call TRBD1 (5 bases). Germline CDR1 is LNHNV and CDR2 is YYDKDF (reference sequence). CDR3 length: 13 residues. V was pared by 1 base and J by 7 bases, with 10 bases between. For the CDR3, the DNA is TGTGCCACCAGCAGAGTGGGGGACGGTGGCTACACCTTC. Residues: CATSRVGDGGYTF.

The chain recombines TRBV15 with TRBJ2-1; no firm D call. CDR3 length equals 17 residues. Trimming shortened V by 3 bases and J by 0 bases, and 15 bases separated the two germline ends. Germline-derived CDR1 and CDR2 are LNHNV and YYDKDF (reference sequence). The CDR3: CATSRGMKASSYNEQFF. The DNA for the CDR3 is TGTGCCACCAGCAGGGGCATGAAGGCGAGCTCCTACAATGAGCAGTTCTTC.

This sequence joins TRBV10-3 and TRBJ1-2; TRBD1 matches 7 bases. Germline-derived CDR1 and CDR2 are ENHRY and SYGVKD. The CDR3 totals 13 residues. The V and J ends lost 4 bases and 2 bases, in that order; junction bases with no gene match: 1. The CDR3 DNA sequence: TGTGCCATCAGTGTACAGGGGAACTATGGCTACACCTTC. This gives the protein CAISVQGNYGYTF.

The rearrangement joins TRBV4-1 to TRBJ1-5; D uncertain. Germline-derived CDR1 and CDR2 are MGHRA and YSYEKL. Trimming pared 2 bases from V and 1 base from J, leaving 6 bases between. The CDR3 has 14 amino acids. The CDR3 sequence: CASSQPGSNQPQHF. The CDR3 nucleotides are TGCGCCAGCAGCCAACCCGGGAGCAATCAGCCCCAGCATTTT.

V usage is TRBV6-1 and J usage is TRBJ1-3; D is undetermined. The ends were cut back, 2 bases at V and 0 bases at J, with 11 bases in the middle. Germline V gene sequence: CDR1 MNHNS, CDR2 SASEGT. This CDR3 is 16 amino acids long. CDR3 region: CASSESRVLSGNTIYF. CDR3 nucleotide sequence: TGTGCCAGCAGTGAATCCCGTGTACTCTCTGGAAACACCATATATTTT.

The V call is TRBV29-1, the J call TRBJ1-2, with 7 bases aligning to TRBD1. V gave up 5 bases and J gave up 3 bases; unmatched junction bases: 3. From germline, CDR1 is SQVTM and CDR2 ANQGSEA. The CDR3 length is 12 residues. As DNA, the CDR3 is TGCAGCGTTCCAGGGGGGGACTATGGCTACACCTTC. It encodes CSVPGGDYGYTF.

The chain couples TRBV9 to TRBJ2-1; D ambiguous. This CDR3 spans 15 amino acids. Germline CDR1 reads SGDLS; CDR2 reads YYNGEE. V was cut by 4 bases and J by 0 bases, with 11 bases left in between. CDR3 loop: CASSPQDASYNEQFF. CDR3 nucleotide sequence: TGTGCCAGCAGCCCCCAGGACGCCTCCTACAATGAGCAGTTCTTC.

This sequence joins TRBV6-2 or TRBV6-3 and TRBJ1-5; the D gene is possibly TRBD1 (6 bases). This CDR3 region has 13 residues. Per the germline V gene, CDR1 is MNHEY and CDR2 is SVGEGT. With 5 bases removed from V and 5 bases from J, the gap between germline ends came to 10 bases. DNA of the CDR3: TGTGCCAGCAGTCTGACAGGAGATCAGCCCCAGCATTTT. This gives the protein CASSLTGDQPQHF.

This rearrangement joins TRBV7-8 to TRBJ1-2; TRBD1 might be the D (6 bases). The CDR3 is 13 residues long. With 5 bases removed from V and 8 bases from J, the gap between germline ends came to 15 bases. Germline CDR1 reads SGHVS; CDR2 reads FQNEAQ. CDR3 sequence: CASSATGIGGYTF. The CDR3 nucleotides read TGTGCCAGCAGCGCCACAGGGATTGGGGGCTACACCTTC.

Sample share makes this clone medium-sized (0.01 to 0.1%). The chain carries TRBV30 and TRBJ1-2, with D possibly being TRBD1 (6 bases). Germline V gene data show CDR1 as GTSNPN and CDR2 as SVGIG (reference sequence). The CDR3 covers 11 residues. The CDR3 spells CGHRVWDGYTF. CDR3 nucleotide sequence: TGTGGGCACAGGGTATGGGATGGCTACACCTTC.

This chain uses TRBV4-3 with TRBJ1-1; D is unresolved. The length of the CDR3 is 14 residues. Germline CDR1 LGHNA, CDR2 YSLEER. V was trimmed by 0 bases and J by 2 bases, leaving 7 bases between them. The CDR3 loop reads CASSQDRSNTEAFF. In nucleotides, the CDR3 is TGCGCCAGCAGCCAAGATCGGAGTAACACTGAAGCTTTCTTT.

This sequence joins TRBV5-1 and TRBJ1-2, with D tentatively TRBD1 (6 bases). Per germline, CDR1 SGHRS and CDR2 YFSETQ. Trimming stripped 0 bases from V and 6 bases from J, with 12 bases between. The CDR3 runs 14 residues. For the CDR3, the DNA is TGCGCCAGCAGCTTGGCCCCAGGGGTGCATGGCTACACCTTC. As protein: CASSLAPGVHGYTF.